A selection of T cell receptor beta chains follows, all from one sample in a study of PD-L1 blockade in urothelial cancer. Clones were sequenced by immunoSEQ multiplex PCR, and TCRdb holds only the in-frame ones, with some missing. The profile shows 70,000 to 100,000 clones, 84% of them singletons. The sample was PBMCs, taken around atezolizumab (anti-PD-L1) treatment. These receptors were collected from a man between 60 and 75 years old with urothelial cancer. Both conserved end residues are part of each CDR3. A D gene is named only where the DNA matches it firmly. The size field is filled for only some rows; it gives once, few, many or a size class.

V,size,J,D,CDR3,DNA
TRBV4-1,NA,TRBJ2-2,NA,CASSQSIERAGELFF,TGCGCCAGCAGCCAATCAATAGAGCGAGCCGGGGAGCTGTTTTTT
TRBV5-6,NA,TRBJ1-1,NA,CASSFTDYMNTEAFF,TGTGCCAGCAGCTTCACAGATTACATGAACACTGAAGCTTTCTTT
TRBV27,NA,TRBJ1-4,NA,CASSFRGAGNEKLFF,TGTGCCAGCAGTTTCCGGGGGGCGGGTAATGAAAAACTGTTTTTT
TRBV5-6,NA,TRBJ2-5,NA,CASSLELVRVETQYF,TGTGCCAGCAGCTTGGAGCTCGTCAGGGTGGAGACCCAGTACTTC
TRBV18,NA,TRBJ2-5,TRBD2,CASSPPGLADETQYF,TGTGCCAGCTCACCGCCGGGACTAGCTGATGAGACCCAGTACTTC
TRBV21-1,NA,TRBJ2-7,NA,CASSKVIYGTGAMDEQYF,TGTGCCAGCAGCAAAGTTATTTATGGGACAGGGGCCATGGACGAGCAGTACTTC
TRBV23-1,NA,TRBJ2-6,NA,CASSQLDRTTLSGANVLTF,TGCGCCAGCAGTCAATTGGACAGGACTACCCTCTCTGGGGCCAACGTCCTGACTTTC
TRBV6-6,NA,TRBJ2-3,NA,CASSLGYTQYF,TGTGCCAGCAGCCTCGGGTATACGCAGTATTTT
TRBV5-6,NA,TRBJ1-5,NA,CASSLRAYSNQPQHF,TGTGCCAGCAGCTTGAGAGCTTATAGCAATCAGCCCCAGCATTTT
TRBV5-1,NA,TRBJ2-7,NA,CASSLMRQSYEQYF,TGCGCCAGCAGCTTGATGCGACAGAGCTACGAGCAGTACTTC
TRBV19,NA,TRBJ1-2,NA,CASSISWGVGDYGYTF,TGTGCCAGTAGCATATCGTGGGGGGTAGGAGACTATGGCTACACCTTC
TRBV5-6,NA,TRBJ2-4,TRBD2,CASSLGGSGKNIQYF,TGTGCCAGCAGCTTGGGCGGGAGTGGGAAAAACATTCAGTACTTC
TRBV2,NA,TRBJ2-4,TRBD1,CASRRTGHSYQNIQYF,TGTGCCAGCAGGAGGACAGGGCACTCCTACCAAAACATTCAGTACTTC
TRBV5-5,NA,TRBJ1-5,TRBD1,CASSSSPGQGGYSNQPQHF,TGTGCCAGCAGCTCGTCCCCGGGACAGGGAGGGTATAGCAATCAGCCCCAGCATTTT
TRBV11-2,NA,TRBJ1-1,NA,CASSEFRSSERGAFF,TGTGCCAGCAGCGAATTCCGATCCTCTGAACGGGGAGCTTTCTTT
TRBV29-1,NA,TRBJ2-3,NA,CSVDGTPGTDTQYF,TGCAGCGTTGACGGTACGCCCGGCACAGATACGCAGTATTTT
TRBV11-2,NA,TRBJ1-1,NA,CASSLDGGTEAFF,TGTGCCAGCAGCTTAGACGGGGGTACTGAAGCTTTCTTT
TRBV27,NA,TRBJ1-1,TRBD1,CASSSRDRAGTEAFF,TGTGCCAGCAGTTCTAGGGACAGGGCGGGCACTGAAGCTTTCTTT
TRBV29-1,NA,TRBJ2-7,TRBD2,CSVEGLAGGELYEQYF,TGCAGCGTTGAGGGACTAGCGGGAGGGGAGCTCTACGAGCAGTACTTC
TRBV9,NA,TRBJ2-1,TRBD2,CASSVVTSGGLYNEQFF,TGTGCCAGCAGCGTAGTAACTAGCGGGGGACTTTACAATGAGCAGTTCTTC
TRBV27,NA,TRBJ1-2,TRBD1,CASSPFGQGGDYGYTF,TGTGCCAGCAGTCCGTTCGGACAGGGTGGGGACTATGGCTACACCTTC
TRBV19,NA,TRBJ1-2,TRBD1,CASSMGLQGANGYTF,TGTGCCAGTAGTATGGGCCTACAGGGGGCGAATGGCTACACCTTC
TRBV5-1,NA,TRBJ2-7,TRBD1,CASSGGQGSNEQYF,TGCGCCAGCAGCGGGGGACAGGGGTCCAACGAGCAGTACTTC
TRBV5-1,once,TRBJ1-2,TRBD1,CASSVEQGAHYGYTF,TGCGCCAGCAGCGTGGAACAGGGGGCGCACTATGGCTACACCTTC
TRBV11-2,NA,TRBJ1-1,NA,CASSERGAGLNTEAFF,TGTGCCAGCAGCGAACGGGGGGCAGGGTTGAACACTGAAGCTTTCTTT
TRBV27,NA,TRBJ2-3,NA,CASSFRGGMSPNTQYF,TGTGCCAGCAGTTTTCGCGGGGGCATGTCGCCAAATACGCAGTATTTT
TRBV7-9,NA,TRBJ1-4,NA,CASSLPLGGKKLFF,TGTGCCAGCAGCTTACCTCTGGGGGGGAAAAAACTGTTTTTT
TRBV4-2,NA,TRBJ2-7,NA,CASSQEIQGYEQYF,TGTGCCAGCAGCCAAGAAATTCAGGGTTACGAGCAGTACTTC
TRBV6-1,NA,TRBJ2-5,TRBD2,CASRRPGGETQYF,TGTGCCAGCAGAAGGCCGGGGGGAGAGACCCAGTACTTC
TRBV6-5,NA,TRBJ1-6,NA,CASSYGGQSGSPLHF,TGTGCCAGCAGTTACGGAGGCCAGTCAGGTTCACCCCTCCACTTT
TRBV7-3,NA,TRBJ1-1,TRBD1,CASSPRQGVLTEAFF,TGTGCCAGCAGCCCACGACAGGGAGTCCTCACTGAAGCTTTCTTT
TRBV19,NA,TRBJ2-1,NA,CASRDTGTSYNEQFF,TGTGCCAGTCGGGATACCGGGACATCCTACAATGAGCAGTTCTTC
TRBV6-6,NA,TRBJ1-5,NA,CASSFTQGPGQPQHF,TGTGCCAGCAGTTTTACCCAGGGGCCGGGTCAGCCCCAGCATTTT
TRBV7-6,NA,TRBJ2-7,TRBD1,CASSVQGDGVSYEQYF,TGTGCCAGCAGCGTACAGGGGGATGGGGTATCTTACGAGCAGTACTTC
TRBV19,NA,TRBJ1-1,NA,CASSMSRIGSTEAFF,TGTGCCAGTAGTATGAGTCGGATCGGGAGCACTGAAGCTTTCTTT
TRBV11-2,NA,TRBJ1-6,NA,CASSSGVLGSPLHF,TGTGCCAGCAGCTCGGGGGTCTTGGGTTCACCCCTCCACTTT
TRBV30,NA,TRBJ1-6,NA,CAFSGGKNSPLHF,TGTGCCTTTAGCGGGGGGAAAAATTCACCCCTCCACTTT
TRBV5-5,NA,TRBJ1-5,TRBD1,CASSEGQNNQPQHF,TGTGCCAGCAGCGAGGGACAGAACAATCAGCCCCAGCATTTT
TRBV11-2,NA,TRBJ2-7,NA,CASSLGAEYEQYF,TGTGCCAGCAGCTTAGGAGCTGAGTACGAGCAGTACTTC
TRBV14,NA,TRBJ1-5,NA,CASSQGRSLPPCGRPQHF,TGTGCCAGCAGCCAAGGGAGGAGTTTGCCCCCCTGCGGGAGGCCCCAGCATTTT
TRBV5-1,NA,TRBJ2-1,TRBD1,CASSPDGTGFSYNEQFF,TGCGCCAGCAGCCCTGACGGGACAGGTTTCTCCTACAATGAGCAGTTCTTC
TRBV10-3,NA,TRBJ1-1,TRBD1,CAISEQGETEAFF,TGTGCCATCAGTGAGCAGGGGGAAACTGAAGCTTTCTTT
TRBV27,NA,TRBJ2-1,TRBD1,CASSLRQGYNEQFF,TGTGCCAGCAGTCTACGACAGGGGTACAATGAGCAGTTCTTC
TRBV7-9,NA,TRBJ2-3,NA,CASSLRVHTDTQYF,TGTGCCAGCAGCTTACGGGTCCACACAGATACGCAGTATTTT
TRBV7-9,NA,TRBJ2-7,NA,CASSYGGEPQYF,TGTGCCAGCAGCTACGGAGGCGAACCGCAGTACTTC
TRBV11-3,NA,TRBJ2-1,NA,CASSSFGQGGNNEQFF,TGTGCCAGCAGCTCATTCGGACAGGGAGGGAACAATGAGCAGTTCTTC
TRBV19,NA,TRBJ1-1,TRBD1,CASSIMDRGPAFF,TGTGCCAGTAGTATAATGGACAGGGGGCCTGCTTTCTTT
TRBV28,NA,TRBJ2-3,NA,CASNPEGRGIDTQYF,TGTGCCAGCAACCCCGAGGGGCGGGGAATAGATACGCAGTATTTT
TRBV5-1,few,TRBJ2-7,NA,CASSLAPGLSYEQYF,TGCGCCAGCAGCTTGGCTCCAGGCCTGTCCTACGAGCAGTACTTC
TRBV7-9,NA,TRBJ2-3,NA,CASSLDGGLVDTQYF,TGTGCCAGCAGCCTGGACGGGGGGCTTGTAGATACGCAGTATTTT
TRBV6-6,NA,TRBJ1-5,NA,CASSYLGTGHQPQHF,TGTGCCAGCAGTTACCTGGGCACCGGCCATCAGCCCCAGCATTTT